The 5 T cell receptor beta chains given below trace back to one sample, sequenced in a study of T cell responses to AZD1222 COVID-19 vaccine. Using immunoSEQ multiplex PCR, the repertoire was profiled, and TCRdb retains in-frame clones only, with some absent. The table has 150,000 to 200,000 clones, about 91% seen once; the top ten hold approximately 0.5%. The sample was peripheral blood, taken on day 0 of AZD1222 vaccination. The receptors come from an adult in good health.

There are a few counts of this clone. The DNA of the CDR3 is TGTGCCAGTTTACTCACAGGGGGGGCGGGTCATGGCTACACCTTC. Amino acid sequence: CASLLTGGAGHGYTF. The J gene is TRBJ1-2, the V gene TRBV28, with 8 nucleotides matching TRBD1. There are 15 residues in the CDR3. CDR1 is MDHEN, CDR2 SYDVKM, per germline. Trimming cost V 9 bases and J 6 bases; bases outside gene matches: 15.

This chain connects TRBV18 to TRBJ2-7; D uncertain. V lost 5 bases, J lost 3 bases, and 11 bases lay in between. Germline V lookup: CDR1 KGHSH, CDR2 LQKENI. This CDR3 is 13 amino acids long. The DNA of the CDR3 is TGTGCCAGCTCAACAGCTAACAGCTACGAGCAGTACTTC. Translation gives CASSTANSYEQYF. Full variable domain (missing parts from reference TRBV18 and TRBJ2-7): NAGVMQNPRHLVRRRGQEARLRCSPMKGHSHVYWYRQLPEEGLKFMVYLQKENIIDESGMPKERFSAEFPKEGPSILRIQQVVRGDSAAYFCASSTANSYEQYFGPGTRLTVT.

This chain links TRBV20-1 with TRBJ1-2, with unresolved D. This CDR3 is 11 amino acids long. The V end was cut by 5 bases, the J end by 5 bases, with 9 bases between. Germline V gene lookup returns CDR1 DFQATT and CDR2 SNEGSKA (reference sequence). CDR3 sequence reads: CSAEDAYGYTF. CDR3 DNA: TGCAGTGCTGAAGATGCTTATGGCTACACCTTC.

The V call is TRBV10-1, the J call TRBJ1-1, with D perhaps matching TRBD1 (6 bases). This CDR3 is 14 amino acids long. V shed 2 bases and J shed 9 bases, with 16 bases lying between them. CDR1 WNHNN and CDR2 SYGVQD come from the germline V gene (reference sequence). DNA for the CDR3: TGCGCCAGCAGTGAGGGTACAGGGTTTTCTAAAGCTTTCTTT. As protein: CASSEGTGFSKAFF.

This chain connects TRBV19 to TRBJ1-5, with D perhaps TRBD1 (5 bases). V was clipped by 0 bases and J by 5 bases, with 11 bases between them. The CDR3 is 15 amino acids. Germline CDR1 reads LNHDA; CDR2 reads SQIVND (reference sequence). The CDR3 loop is CASSIDGGTDQPQHF. DNA for the CDR3: TGTGCCAGTAGTATAGATGGGGGGACGGATCAGCCCCAGCATTTT.